Here is one TCR beta chain with its context. Its antigen is not known. Trimming removed 4 bases from V and 7 bases from J, with 26 bases in between. The CDR3 totals 18 residues. Germline V gene lookup returns CDR1 WSHSY and CDR2 SAAADI. Produced via immunoSEQ multiplex PCR; TCRdb's table is partial and in-frame only. The sample lists 25,000 to 30,000 clones, 70% to 75% occurring once. Antigen-specific CD4+ T cells were expanded (with viral peptide pools) by the ViraFEST assay ahead of sequencing. The authors isolated CD4+ T cells after roughly 10 days of culture. The participants, recipients of two vaccine doses, got either BNT162b2 or mRNA-1273. They grew roughly 2 million PBMC in each well, adding around 10 IU/ml IL-2 and around 10 ug/ml peptides. These data originate in a study of vaccination effects on CD4 cells after COVID-19. Study information: Median timing of post-vaccine samples was 72 days after the second dose.

V gene TRBV10-2 combines with J gene TRBJ2-1; possibly TRBD2 for D (7 bases). This sequence was found in a human donor who received a COVID-19 vaccine. The sequenced sample was CD4+ T cells from PBMCs cultured with HCoV-229E spike peptides, obtained after COVID-19 vaccination. The CDR3: CASSVIFASGKGVNEQFF. CDR3 sequence (DNA): TGCGCCAGCAGTGTCATTTTTGCTAGCGGAAAGGGGGTTAATGAGCAGTTCTTC.